Here is one TCR beta chain with its context. This record belongs to a study of cytomegalovirus exposure and HLA in healthy donors. This CDR3 has 14 amino acids. Trimming pared 2 bases from V and 5 bases from J, leaving 9 bases between. Germline-derived CDR1 and CDR2 are MNHNY and SVGAGI (reference sequence). Sequencing was performed with immunoSEQ multiplex PCR; in TCRdb, only in-frame clones are kept and a portion is missing. The sample contains about 200,000 clones, more than 75% of which appear only once. The TCR originated in a young woman in good health and CMV-seropositive. The chain couples TRBV6-6 to TRBJ1-4; TRBD1 is a possible D gene (6 bases). The material sequenced was PBMCs. The CDR3 nucleotides read TGTGCCAGCAGTTACGAGGGGGGGAATGAAAAACTGTTTTTT. It is translated as CASSYEGGNEKLFF.